Listed here is a single T cell receptor (beta chain). What it binds is unknown. This entry belongs to a study of vaccination and CD4 T cells after COVID-19. The wider study: Investigators took post-vaccine samples a median roughly 72 days after dose two, within a range of 14 to 241.

Documented treatment: 10-day PBMC culture with coronavirus spike peptide pools or control peptides (ViraFEST assay). With peptide pools, ViraFEST first expanded antigen-specific T cells and afterwards sequenced their TCRs. An Oncomine TCR Beta short-read assay was used to sequence the DNA from cultured CD4+ T cells. TCRdb ran MiXCR on the PCR reads and lists one entry per CDR3 protein. Of around 16,000 distinct CDR3 sequences in the sample, approximately 56% were seen once. Per the germline V gene, CDR1 is SGHAT and CDR2 is FQNNGV. Trimming took off 3 bases at V and 5 bases at J, with 14 bases between the two ends. This CDR3 spans 14 amino acids.

The specimen was CD4+ T cells from blood, cultured in vitro. The chain recombines TRBV11-2 with TRBJ2-7; D ambiguous. This TCR derives from a human donor who had recovered from COVID-19. CDR3 in amino acids: CASSLVLWGNEQYF. The CDR3 bases are TGTGCCAGCAGCTTGGTTCTCTGGGGAAACGAGCAGTACTTC. The variable domain in full, with the rest retrieved from reference TRBV11-2 and TRBJ2-7, is EAGVAQSPRYKIIEKRQSVAFWCNPISGHATLYWYQQILGQGPKLLIQFQNNGVVDDSQLPKDRFSAERLKGVDSTLKIQPAKLEDSAVYLCASSLVLWGNEQYFGPGTRLTVT.